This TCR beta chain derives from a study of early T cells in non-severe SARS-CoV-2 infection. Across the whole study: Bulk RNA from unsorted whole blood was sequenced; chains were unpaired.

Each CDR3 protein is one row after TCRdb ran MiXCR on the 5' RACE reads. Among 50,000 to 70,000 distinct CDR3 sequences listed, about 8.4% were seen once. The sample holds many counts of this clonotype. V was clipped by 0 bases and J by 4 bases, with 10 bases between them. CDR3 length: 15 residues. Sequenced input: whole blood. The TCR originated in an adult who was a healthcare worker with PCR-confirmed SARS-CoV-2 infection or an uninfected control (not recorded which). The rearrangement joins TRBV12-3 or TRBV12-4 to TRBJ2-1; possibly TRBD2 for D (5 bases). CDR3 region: CASSLASANYNEQFF. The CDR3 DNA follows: TGTGCCAGCAGTTTAGCTAGCGCCAATTACAATGAGCAGTTCTTC.